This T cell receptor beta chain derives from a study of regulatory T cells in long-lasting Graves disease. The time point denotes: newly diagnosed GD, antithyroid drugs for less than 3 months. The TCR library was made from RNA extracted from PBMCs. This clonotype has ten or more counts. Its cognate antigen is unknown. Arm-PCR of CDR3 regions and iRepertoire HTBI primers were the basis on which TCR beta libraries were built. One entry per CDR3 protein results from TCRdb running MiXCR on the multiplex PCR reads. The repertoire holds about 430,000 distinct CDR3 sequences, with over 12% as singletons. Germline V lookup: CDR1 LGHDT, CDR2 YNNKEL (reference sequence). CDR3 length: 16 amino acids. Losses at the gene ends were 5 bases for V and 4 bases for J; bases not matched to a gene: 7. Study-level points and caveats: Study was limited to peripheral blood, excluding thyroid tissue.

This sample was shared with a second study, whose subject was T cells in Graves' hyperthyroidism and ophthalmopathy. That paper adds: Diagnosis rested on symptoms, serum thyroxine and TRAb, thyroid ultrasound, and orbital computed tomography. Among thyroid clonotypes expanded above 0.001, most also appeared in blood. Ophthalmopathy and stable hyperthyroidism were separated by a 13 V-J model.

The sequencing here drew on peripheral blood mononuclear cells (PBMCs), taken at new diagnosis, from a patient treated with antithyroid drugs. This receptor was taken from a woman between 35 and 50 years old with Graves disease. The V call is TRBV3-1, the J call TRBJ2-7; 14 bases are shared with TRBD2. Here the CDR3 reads CASSSAGTSGRYEQYF. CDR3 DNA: TGTGCCAGCAGCAGTGCCGGGACTAGCGGGAGATACGAGCAGTACTTC.